The present T cell receptor (beta chain) was sequenced within a study of cytomegalovirus exposure and HLA in healthy donors. The CDR3 covers 14 residues. Germline lookup yields CDR1 SGHRS and CDR2 YFSETQ. The V gene lost 4 bases and the J gene lost 4 bases, with 11 bases spanning the gap. This clone was picked up one time. The PCR had 60 Vbeta and 13 Jbeta primers. The data were produced by immunoSEQ multiplex PCR, yet TCRdb's version contains in-frame clones alone and is incomplete. The sample gives over 150,000 clones, 60% to 85% of which show up once; 7.4% is in the top ten. The TCR originated in a male donor in good health and CMV-seropositive. J is TRBJ1-4 and V is TRBV5-1; D might be TRBD1 (6 bases). Sample: PBMCs. Here the CDR3 DNA reads TGCGCCAGCAGCCTGACAGGTTTTAATGAAAAACTGTTTTTT. It translates to CASSLTGFNEKLFF. The variable domain in full, with the rest retrieved from reference TRBV5-1 and TRBJ1-4, is KAGVTQTPRYLIKTRGQQVTLSCSPISGHRSVSWYQQTPGQGLQFLFEYFSETQRNKGNFPGRFSGRQFSNSRSEMNVSTLELGDSALYLCASSLTGFNEKLFFGSGTQLSVL.